A selection of T cell receptor beta chains follows, all from one sample in a study of T cells in Graves' hyperthyroidism and ophthalmopathy. MiXCR, run by TCRdb on the multiplex PCR reads, gives a single entry per CDR3 protein. The sample contains over 300,000 distinct CDR3 sequences, more than 11% of which appear only once. Sequencing used blood. The receptors come from a woman aged 60-75 years with Graves' hyperthyroidism. Each CDR3 is given with its conserved first and last residue. A D gene is named only where the DNA matches it firmly. Expanded clones are given a class, and other clones once, few, many or no size at all.

.	TRBV20-1	.	TRBJ2-3	TGCAGTGCTAGAGATTCTTTTGCGGCAGGCCACACAGATACGCAGTATTTT	CSARDSFAAGHTDTQYF
TRBD2	TRBV20-1	many	TRBJ2-1	TGCAGTGCTAGGACTAGCGGAACCAACAATGAGCAGTTCTTC	CSARTSGTNNEQFF
TRBD1	TRBV2	many	TRBJ1-2	TGTGCCAGCAGTGAGCGACAGGGGGTAAACGGCTACACCTTC	CASSERQGVNGYTF
TRBD1	TRBV12-5	many	TRBJ2-1	TGTGCTAGTGCCTTCCACAGGACAGGGGGACAGGGGCAGTTCTTC	CASAFHRTGGQGQFF
.	TRBV28	many	TRBJ1-3	TGTGCCAGCAGTTCCACAGGGAACTCTGGAAACACCATATATTTT	CASSSTGNSGNTIYF
TRBD2	TRBV27	many	TRBJ2-1	TGTGCCAGCAGTTTAGCGGGAGGTGACAATGAGCAGTTCTTC	CASSLAGGDNEQFF
.	TRBV11-2	.	TRBJ2-5	TGTGCCAGCAGCCAATGGAGGTTTGAGACCCAGTACTTC	CASSQWRFETQYF
.	TRBV11-2	many	TRBJ2-3	TGTGCCAGCAGACTGGGGCGGAACACAGATACGCAGTATTTT	CASRLGRNTDTQYF
TRBD2	TRBV5-1	many	TRBJ2-1	TGCGCCAGCAGCCGAGCGGGAGGTTCCGATGAGCAGTTCTTC	CASSRAGGSDEQFF
.	TRBV20-1	few	TRBJ2-7	TGCAGTGCTCTCCGTGGGGGGGCAATCGACGAGCAGTACTTC	CSALRGGAIDEQYF
TRBD2	TRBV20-1	many	TRBJ2-1	TGCAGTGCTAGAGATAGGGGACTAGCGGTATTTAATGAGCAGTTCTTC	CSARDRGLAVFNEQFF
TRBD2	TRBV10-1	.	TRBJ2-3	TGCGCCAGCAGTGAGTCCGTGGCGGGGGGCACAGATACGCAGTATTTT	CASSESVAGGTDTQYF
TRBD1	TRBV20-1	.	TRBJ1-5	TGCAGTGCTAGAGAATGGGACAGGGGCTTCAATCAGCCCCAGCATTTT	CSAREWDRGFNQPQHF
TRBD2	TRBV12-3/TRBV12-4	many	TRBJ2-7	TGTGCCAGCAGTTTAAGGACTAGCGGGACGGGTGAGCAGTACTTC	CASSLRTSGTGEQYF
TRBD2	TRBV6-2/TRBV6-3	many	TRBJ2-1	TGTGCCAGCAGTCCCCGACTAGCGGGAGGGTACAATGAGCAGTTCTTC	CASSPRLAGGYNEQFF
.	TRBV28	.	TRBJ2-1	TGTGCCAGCAGTTTTAGGGGGATCACCTACAATGAGCAGTTCTTC	CASSFRGITYNEQFF